What follows are 18 T cell receptor beta chains derived from one specimen sequenced in a study of shared clonotypes between healthy human individuals (dated by TCRdb to the early 2020s). Libraries were prepared through the immunoSEQ multiplex PCR assay. TCRdb mirrors the immuneACCESS table, restricted to in-frame sequences. Some clones are absent from its copies; in checked studies, under half trace to an unresolved V gene, and the reason for the others is unknown. The sample contains 1.4 million or so clones, about 98.5% of them found a single time. 0.36% of the sample belongs to the ten largest clones. The specimen was naive CD4+ T cells sorted from blood. The meaning of the sample's cell subset or site label: CD45RA+ positively selected. The receptors stem from a man aged 30-40 years in good health.

V gene TRBV5-5 combines with J gene TRBJ2-7; 13 positions match TRBD2. The germline V gene has CDR1 SGHKS and CDR2 YYEKEE (reference sequence). The junction had 13 bases not matched to a gene; V was cut back by 4 bases and J by 9 bases. This CDR3 region has 16 residues. The CDR3 sequence: CASSITGTSGIRGQYF. The CDR3 DNA sequence: TGTGCCAGCAGCATCACCGGGACTAGCGGGATTAGGGGGCAGTACTTC.

The chain recombines TRBV11-2 with TRBJ2-1; D is ambiguous. V lost 2 bases and J 6 bases, leaving 11 bases between the germline ends. The germline V gene has CDR1 SGHAT and CDR2 FQNNGV. The CDR3 is 14 amino acids. CDR3 sequence: CASSLKLLGNEQFF. The CDR3 nucleotides are TGTGCCAGCAGCTTAAAACTATTGGGCAATGAGCAGTTCTTC.

The chain couples TRBV5-4 to TRBJ2-3, with TRBD2 as a possible D gene (5 bases). Looked up from germline, CDR1 is SGHNT and CDR2 is YYREEE (reference sequence). The CDR3 covers 16 residues. The ends were cut back, 0 bases at V and 1 base at J, with 12 bases in the middle. The CDR3 DNA is TGTGCCAGCAGCTTGGGAGGGCAGGTACGCACAGATACGCAGTATTTT. It codes for CASSLGGQVRTDTQYF.

The chain has TRBV11-2 and TRBJ2-7; D unresolved. This CDR3 comprises 15 residues. Trimming took off 4 bases at V and 5 bases at J, with 18 bases between the two ends. Looked up from germline, CDR1 is SGHAT and CDR2 is FQNNGV. This CDR3 is CASSSLKDGSHEQYF. CDR3 in DNA: TGTGCCAGCAGCTCCCTAAAGGATGGTTCCCACGAGCAGTACTTC.

The V gene is TRBV7-2, the J gene TRBJ2-1; 8 bases fit TRBD2. Germline trimming cut 10 bases from V and 8 bases from J; bases unmatched to any gene: 16. This CDR3 has 15 amino acids. CDR1 is SGHTA, CDR2 FQGNSA, per germline. CDR3 residues: CATNPGRALRYEQFF. DNA for the CDR3: TGTGCCACGAATCCCGGGAGGGCCTTGCGGTATGAGCAGTTCTTC.

The rearrangement joins TRBV18 to TRBJ2-7, with unresolved D. The ends were cut back, 3 bases at V and 2 bases at J, with 8 bases in the middle. In germline, CDR1 is KGHSH, CDR2 LQKENI. The CDR3 spans 13 residues. DNA of the CDR3: TGTGCCAGCTCACCGAACGGGCCCTACGAGCAGTACTTC. Its protein product is CASSPNGPYEQYF.

The chain recombines TRBV7-9 with TRBJ1-5; a possible D gene is TRBD1 (5 bases). V lost 5 bases to trimming and J lost 0 bases, with 8 bases between them. Germline CDR1 SEHNR, CDR2 FQNEAQ (reference sequence). This CDR3 is 14 amino acids long. This chain's CDR3 is CASSADSSNQPQHF. For the CDR3, the DNA is TGTGCCAGCAGCGCTGACAGTAGCAATCAGCCCCAGCATTTT.

Of note for this clone: Other DNA sequences in the same sample also yield this CDR3. The rearrangement links TRBV11-2 to TRBJ1-3; D not certain. CDR3 length equals 12 residues. V lost 3 bases and J 1 base, leaving 1 base between the germline ends. The germline CDR1 and CDR2 sequences are SGHAT and FQNNGV. CDR3 nucleotide sequence: TGTGCCAGCAGCTTTTCTGGAAACACCATATATTTT. Its protein product is CASSFSGNTIYF.

The V call is TRBV19, the J call TRBJ2-1; 7 bases map to TRBD1. The V gene's germline CDR1 is LNHDA and CDR2 SQIVND (reference sequence). The junction had 9 bases not matched to a gene; V was cut back by 3 bases and J by 4 bases. The CDR3 extends over 16 amino acids. Written as DNA, the CDR3 is TGTGCCAGTAGTATCCGGCAGGGGGTAGGGTACAATGAGCAGTTCTTC. This translates into CASSIRQGVGYNEQFF.

This chain uses TRBV10-3 with TRBJ2-7; TRBD2 matches 12 bases. Germline CDR1 and CDR2: ENHRY and SYGVKD. The trim removed 2 bases at V and 4 bases at J, leaving 12 bases unmatched. This CDR3 region has 18 residues. The CDR3 sequence: CAISEPGGGTSGRYEQYF. The CDR3 coding sequence is TGTGCCATCAGTGAGCCGGGGGGCGGGACTAGCGGGCGATACGAGCAGTACTTC.

The rearrangement joins TRBV6-5 to TRBJ2-1; 7 bases are a match to TRBD1. The CDR3 is made up of 15 amino acids. Trimming cost V 6 bases and J 2 bases; bases outside gene matches: 7. The germline V gene has CDR1 MNHEY and CDR2 SVGAGI. CDR3 coding DNA: TGTGCCAGCAGCGACAGGGTCGGCCCCTACAATGAGCAGTTCTTC. It specifies CASSDRVGPYNEQFF.

This clone was seen once. V gene TRBV2 combines with J gene TRBJ1-5; D is unresolved. Germline values: CDR1 SNHLY, CDR2 FYNNEI. CDR3 length equals 14 residues. Trimming took off 5 bases at V and 1 base at J, with 9 bases between the two ends. The CDR3 DNA reads TGTGCCAGCAGTCTCGACACCAGCAATCAGCCCCAGCATTTT. Residues: CASSLDTSNQPQHF.

V is TRBV7-2 and J is TRBJ2-3; 8 bases are a match to TRBD2. V gave up 1 base and J gave up 2 bases; unmatched junction bases: 5. Germline values: CDR1 SGHTA, CDR2 FQGNSA. CDR3 size: 16 residues. CDR3 sequence reads: CASSLDPSGLTDTQYF. For the CDR3, the DNA is TGTGCCAGCAGCTTAGATCCTAGCGGGCTCACAGATACGCAGTATTTT.

The rearrangement joins TRBV28 to TRBJ1-2, with D maybe TRBD1 (5 bases). The CDR3 extends over 15 amino acids. V dropped 3 bases and J dropped 4 bases, with 15 bases sitting between them. Germline assignment: CDR1 MDHEN and CDR2 SYDVKM. The CDR3 loop reads CASSFPGEGGYGYTF. CDR3 DNA: TGTGCCAGCAGTTTTCCGGGGGAAGGCGGCTATGGCTACACCTTC.

The V call is TRBV19, the J call TRBJ1-2; 7 bases map to TRBD1. The CDR3 is made up of 15 amino acids. The germline V gene encodes CDR1 LNHDA and CDR2 SQIVND (reference sequence). With V trimmed by 4 bases and J by 7 bases, 12 bases remained unmatched. The CDR3 reads CASSTGLGQIGGYTF. CDR3 in DNA: TGTGCCAGTAGTACAGGATTGGGACAGATAGGTGGCTACACCTTC.

The rearrangement links TRBV27 to TRBJ2-6; D unclear. The CDR3 is 16 residues long. Trimming took 2 bases from V and 4 from J, leaving 12 bases between them. Germline CDR1 and CDR2: MNHEY and SMNVEV (reference sequence). CDR3 residues: CASSLLGIAGANVLTF. The CDR3 DNA follows: TGTGCCAGCAGTTTACTTGGTATCGCGGGGGCCAACGTCCTGACTTTC.

The V and J genes are TRBV25-1 and TRBJ1-3, with a weak D call TRBD1 (6 bases). V was cut by 1 base and J by 5 bases, with 12 bases left in between. Per germline, CDR1 MGHDK and CDR2 SYGVNS. The CDR3 consists of 15 residues. In nucleotides, the CDR3 is TGTGCCAGCAGTGAATTGGGACAAGGAAGAAACACCATATATTTT. Its protein product is CASSELGQGRNTIYF. Using reference TRBV25-1 and TRBJ1-3 for the parts outside the CDR3, the full variable domain is EADIYQTPRYLVIGTGKKITLECSQTMGHDKMYWYQQDPGMELHLIHYSYGVNSTEKGDLSSESTVSRIRTEHFPLTLESARPSHTSQYLCASSELGQGRNTIYFGEGSWLTVV.

This clone was counted a single time. A junction boundary mismatches the germline segment, possibly from a read error. The chain recombines TRBV7-7 with TRBJ2-5; D is unclear. There are 12 residues in the CDR3. Per the germline V gene, CDR1 is SSHAT and CDR2 is FNYEAQ (reference sequence). Written as DNA, the CDR3 is TGTGCTAGCAGCTTCTCGGGAGAGACCCAGTACTTC. Residues: CASSFSGETQYF.